These 17 T cell receptor beta chains were sequenced from one sample in a study of shared clonotypes between healthy human individuals. This table comes from immunoSEQ multiplex PCR, and its TCRdb copy is limited to in-frame clones, with some not included. The sample lists about 2.2 million clones, 93% occurring once. CD8 cells regarded as naive lacked CD45RO, were positively chosen for CCR7, and omitted terminally differentiated effector memory CD45RA+ cells. Source material: naive CD8+ T cells from PBMCs. These receptors came from a man aged 18 to 35 in good health. Some clones in this sample may be carry-over from other donors' samples.

V is TRBV28 and J is TRBJ2-5; 7 nucleotides line up with TRBD2. This CDR3 is built from 12 residues. Trimming took 10 bases from V and 11 from J; bases not matched to a gene: 13. Germline CDR1 MDHEN, CDR2 SYDVKM. The CDR3 region has the DNA TGTGCCACCAAGCCCCTAGCGGAGGAGCAGTACTTC. It is translated as CATKPLAEEQYF.

CDR3 nucleotide sequence: TGTGCCAGCAGCTTGGACGGGGGCTCTGGAAACACCATATATTTT. Encoded protein: CASSLDGGSGNTIYF. V usage is TRBV5-6 and J usage is TRBJ1-3, with a possible D match to TRBD1 (5 bases). Trimming cost V 0 bases and J 0 bases, with 7 bases left between them. Germline CDR1 SGHDT, CDR2 YYEEEE. The length of the CDR3 is 15 residues. The complete variable domain, with remaining parts taken from reference TRBV5-6 and TRBJ1-3, reads DAGVTQSPTHLIKTRGQQVTLRCSPKSGHDTVSWYQQALGQGPQFIFQYYEEEERQRGNFPDRFSGHQFPNYSSELNVNALLLGDSALYLCASSLDGGSGNTIYFGEGSWLTVV.

This rearrangement joins TRBV2 to TRBJ2-3, with no clear D. The CDR3 runs to 12 residues. The V and J ends lost 5 bases and 5 bases respectively, with 8 bases between them. Germline-derived CDR1 and CDR2 are SNHLY and FYNNEI. CDR3 DNA sequence: TGTGCCAGCAGTCTCCTAGGAGATACGCAGTATTTT. Translation: CASSLLGDTQYF. The full variable domain, completed using reference TRBV2 and TRBJ2-3, is EPEVTQTPSHQVTQMGQEVILRCVPISNHLYFYWYRQILGQKVEFLVSFYNNEISEKSEIFDDQFSVERPDGSNFTLKIRSTKLEDSAMYFCASSLLGDTQYFGPGTRLTVL.

V usage is TRBV7-6 and J usage is TRBJ1-1; D unclear. Trimming took 5 bases from V and 4 from J, leaving 8 bases between them. Per the germline V gene, CDR1 is SGHVS and CDR2 is FNYEAQ. The CDR3 sequence is 12 residues long. The CDR3 sequence: CASSAPPTEAFF. As DNA, the CDR3 is TGTGCCAGCAGCGCCCCCCCCACTGAAGCTTTCTTT.

The V call is TRBV7-2, the J call TRBJ2-7; 15 bases line up with TRBD2. Germline V gives CDR1 SGHTA, CDR2 FQGNSA. This CDR3 comprises 18 residues. V lost 4 bases, J lost 2 bases, and 9 bases stayed unmatched. In DNA, the CDR3 is TGTGCCAGCAGCTCGCGGGGACTAGCGGGAGGAAGGACCTACGAGCAGTACTTC. This translates into CASSSRGLAGGRTYEQYF. Based on the CDR3 plus reference TRBV7-2 and TRBJ2-7, the full variable domain is GAGVSQSPSNKVTEKGKDVELRCDPISGHTALYWYRQSLGQGLEFLIYFQGNSAPDKSGLPSDRFSAERTGGSVSTLTIQRTQQEDSAVYLCASSSRGLAGGRTYEQYFGPGTRLTVT.

The V gene is TRBV5-4, the J gene TRBJ2-1; 9 positions agree with TRBD2. The J segment lost 2 bases and the V segment lost 3 bases, leaving 6 bases of the junction unmatched. Germline V gene data show CDR1 as SGHNT and CDR2 as YYREEE (reference sequence). The CDR3 is made up of 16 amino acids. The CDR3, as DNA: TGTGCCAGCAGCTGGCGACTAGCGGAGACCTACAATGAGCAGTTCTTC. Its translation: CASSWRLAETYNEQFF.

There are a few counts of this clone. The rearrangement joins TRBV6-5 to TRBJ1-1; no firm D call. The ends were cut back, 8 bases at V and 1 base at J, with 8 bases in the middle. The CDR3 has 12 amino acids. Germline V lookup: CDR1 MNHEY, CDR2 SVGAGI. CDR3 in amino acids: CASHRQNTEAFF. CDR3 coding DNA: TGTGCCAGCCACCGACAGAACACTGAAGCTTTCTTT.

This sequence joins TRBV5-8 and TRBJ1-1; 8 bases are a match to TRBD1. CDR1 and CDR2 (germline): SGHTS, YDEGEE. There are 18 residues in the CDR3. Unmatched junction bases numbered 21, after V lost 0 bases and J lost 11 bases. CDR3 DNA sequence: TGTGCCAGCAGCTTGGCCCGGATCCGGACAGGGAATTACGAAGGGGCTTTCTTT. Translating it yields CASSLARIRTGNYEGAFF.

This clone was observed a handful of times. This sequence joins TRBV4-1 and TRBJ1-1; no firm D call. The germline V gene has CDR1 MGHRA and CDR2 YSYEKL. The CDR3 contains 13 residues. Trimming pared 3 bases from V and 4 bases from J, leaving 9 bases between. CDR3 nucleotides: TGCGCCAGCAGCCAGGACCTGGCCACTGAAGCTTTCTTT. The encoded protein is CASSQDLATEAFF.

The V call is TRBV14, the J call TRBJ2-7, with D maybe TRBD1 (5 bases). The CDR3 sequence is 15 residues long. The V end was cut by 0 bases, the J end by 2 bases, with 11 bases between. The germline V gene has CDR1 SGHDN and CDR2 FVKESK. The CDR3 loop reads CASSQDRSGTYEQYF. The CDR3 DNA is TGTGCCAGCAGCCAAGATAGATCAGGGACCTACGAGCAGTACTTC.

As regards this clone: An end of the junction differs from the germline gene, which may be a read error. The V call is TRBV5-6, the J call TRBJ2-7, with 9 bases matching TRBD1. CDR1 is SGHDT, CDR2 YYEEEE, per germline. The CDR3 has 14 amino acids. CDR3 DNA sequence: TGTGCCGGCAGCTTCGGGACAGGGTCCTACGAGCAGTACTTC. Its translation: CAGSFGTGSYEQYF.

This clone was detected only once. CDR3 residues: CASTWSGGYEQYF. The CDR3 DNA sequence: TGTGCCAGCACTTGGTCGGGGGGCTACGAGCAGTACTTC. The chain carries TRBV7-9 and TRBJ2-7; 7 bases align to TRBD2. After removal of 7 bases from V and 3 bases from J, the junction contained 6 bases not matched to a gene. From germline, CDR1 is SEHNR and CDR2 FQNEAQ (reference sequence). The CDR3 is 13 amino acids. The entire variable domain, with the rest obtained from reference TRBV7-9 and TRBJ2-7, is as follows: DTGVSQNPRHKITKRGQNVTFRCDPISEHNRLYWYRQTLGQGPEFLTYFQNEAQLEKSRLLSDRFSAERPKGSFSTLEIQRTEQGDSAMYLCASTWSGGYEQYFGPGTRLTVT.

This clone has a single count. The chain combines TRBV29-1 with TRBJ2-1; possibly TRBD1 for D (5 bases). In germline, CDR1 is SQVTM, CDR2 ANQGSEA. V was clipped by 7 bases and J by 2 bases, with 9 bases between them. This CDR3 has 12 residues. The CDR3 nucleotides are TGCAGCGGGCAGGGCCCCTACAATGAGCAGTTCTTC. Its protein product is CSGQGPYNEQFF.

The J gene is TRBJ2-7, the V gene TRBV19; D might be TRBD2 (6 bases). There are 12 residues in the CDR3. CDR1 is LNHDA, CDR2 SQIVND, per germline (reference sequence). Between the trimmed V and J ends, which lost 9 bases and 4 bases, there was a span of 13 bases. CDR3 region: CASATSAYEQYF. For the CDR3, the DNA is TGTGCCAGCGCGACTAGTGCTTACGAGCAGTACTTC.

The J gene is TRBJ2-3, the V gene TRBV9, with D perhaps TRBD2 (5 bases). The germline gives CDR1 SGDLS, CDR2 YYNGEE. Trimming shortened V by 0 bases and J by 2 bases, and 10 bases separated the two germline ends. The CDR3 has 15 amino acids. CDR3 coding DNA: TGTGCCAGCAGCGTAGGGACTCACTACACAGATACGCAGTATTTT. Translating gives CASSVGTHYTDTQYF.

The gene calls are TRBV4-3 and TRBJ2-7; 9 nucleotides match TRBD2. This CDR3 contains 18 residues. The V and J ends lost 3 bases and 1 base, in that order; junction bases with no gene match: 13. Germline loops: CDR1 LGHNA, CDR2 YSLEER. Here the CDR3 DNA reads TGCGCCAGCAGCCAGCGGGAAGTACTAGCGGGCGCATCCTACGAGCAGTACTTC. Translated, it gives CASSQREVLAGASYEQYF.

On this clone: Other DNA sequences in the same sample also yield this CDR3. This sequence joins TRBV7-8 and TRBJ1-2, with D unresolved. The length of the CDR3 is 14 residues. CDR1 is SGHVS and CDR2 is FQNEAQ in the germline V gene. V lost 1 base, J lost 4 bases, and 10 bases lay in between. CDR3 sequence (DNA): TGTGCCAGCAGCTTAGAGGGCACGCCCTATGGCTACACCTTC. It translates to CASSLEGTPYGYTF.